These 2 T cell receptor beta chains originate from one sample sequenced in a study of T-cell reconstitution after alpha-beta-depleted transplantation in children. Construction of the TCRbeta library involved unique molecular identifiers. TCRdb ran MiXCR on the PCR reads and lists one entry per CDR3 protein. The table has some 490,000 distinct CDR3 sequences, approximately 12% seen once. Sequencing used PBMCs from the stem cell graft donor, obtained from the stem cell graft. The receptor source for this set is a human donor who donated a stem cell graft to a child with combined immunodeficiency.

This clonotype was observed many times. The rearrangement links TRBV12-3 or TRBV12-4 to TRBJ2-7; D possibly corresponds to TRBD1 (6 bases). Trimming took 1 base from V and 9 from J, leaving 10 bases between them. CDR3 size: 12 residues. Here the CDR3 DNA reads TGTGCCAGCAGTTTAGAAGGGGGACCGCAGTACTTC. Translation: CASSLEGGPQYF.

A word on this clonotype: This clone may be a read error of a much larger clone one base away. The CDR3 reads CASRRDSSYLYEQYF. For the CDR3, the DNA is TGTGCCAGCAGACGGGACTCATCGTACCTGTACGAGCAGTACTTC. The chain employs TRBV11-2 and TRBJ2-7; tentatively, D is TRBD2 (6 bases). With 6 bases removed from V and 4 bases from J, the gap between germline ends came to 19 bases. The germline CDR1 and CDR2 sequences are SGHAT and FQNNGV. The CDR3 contains 15 residues.